One and the same sample provided the 16 T cell receptor beta chains below, sequenced in a study of identical twins. TCRdb called the 5' RACE reads again in MiXCR, with one record for every CDR3 protein. The table has about 810,000 distinct CDR3 sequences, about 12% seen once. The sample was also reused in another study, on yellow fever vaccine responses in identical twins.

Material for sequencing was PBMCs. Receptors originate from a woman between 18 and 29 years old in good health.

This clonotype occurred many times. The chain employs TRBV5-1 and TRBJ2-2, with D unclear. The CDR3 extends over 12 amino acids. Deletions cut 4 bases from V and 7 bases from J, with 8 bases between. Germline CDR1 is SGHRS and CDR2 is YFSETQ. The CDR3 loop reads CASSIEIGELFF. The CDR3 nucleotides read TGCGCCAGCAGCATAGAAATCGGGGAGCTGTTTTTT.

This clonotype was detected a few times. The rearrangement uses TRBV12-5 and TRBJ2-2; 9 bases align to TRBD2. With 0 bases clipped from V and 4 bases from J, the junction kept 3 bases outside the gene matches. The CDR3 loop spans 16 amino acids. The V gene's germline CDR1 is LGHNT and CDR2 FRNRAP. The CDR3, as DNA: TGTGCTAGTGGTTTGGTAGCGGGAGGTTTCACCGGGGAGCTGTTTTTT. It codes for CASGLVAGGFTGELFF.

The CDR3 coding sequence is TGTGCCAGCAGTAAGGGAATGATCACCTACGAGCAGTACGTC. Encoded protein: CASSKGMITYEQYV. This chain uses TRBV6-1 with TRBJ2-7; D ambiguous. The CDR3 is made up of 14 amino acids. V was cut by 5 bases and J by 2 bases, with 13 bases left in between. Germline V gene data show CDR1 as MNHNS and CDR2 as SASEGT.

There are a few counts of this clonotype. J is TRBJ2-1 and V is TRBV12-3 or TRBV12-4; perhaps TRBD2 as D (5 bases). CDR3 length equals 15 residues. Trimming cost V 3 bases and J 5 bases, with 14 bases left between them. In nucleotides, the CDR3 is TGTGCCAGCAGTTTTCCGGGGTCCACGGACAATGAGCAGTTCTTC. Amino acids: CASSFPGSTDNEQFF.

This chain uses TRBV20-1 with TRBJ2-1, with TRBD2 matching 12 bases. Trimming removed 0 bases from V and 8 bases from J; junction bases left unmatched: 11. This CDR3 spans 17 amino acids. CDR1 and CDR2 (germline): DFQATT, SNEGSKA (reference sequence). CDR3 DNA: TGCAGTGCTAGAGATCTGCTAGCGGGGGGGCGGGTCGATGAGCAGTTCTTC. Encoded protein: CSARDLLAGGRVDEQFF.

This clonotype was observed once. V usage is TRBV5-6 and J usage is TRBJ2-5, with 10 bases that match TRBD2. The CDR3 consists of 15 residues. V dropped 4 bases and J dropped 4; count of bases not matched to a gene: 7. Germline CDR1 is SGHDT and CDR2 is YYEEEE. The CDR3 DNA reads TGTGCCAGCAGCCTCGGACTAGCGGTGGCAGAGACCCAGTACTTC. This encodes CASSLGLAVAETQYF.

The chain carries TRBV7-9 and TRBJ2-2; 10 nucleotides align to TRBD1. After removal of 4 bases from V and 5 bases from J, the junction contained 10 bases not matched to a gene. Germline V CDR1 and CDR2: SEHNR, FQNEAQ (reference sequence). The CDR3 loop spans 17 amino acids. The DNA for the CDR3 is TGTGCCAGCAGCTCCCAGAAAGACAGGGGGCGGACCGGGGAGCTGTTTTTT. Its translation: CASSSQKDRGRTGELFF.

This clonotype appeared a few times. The chain couples TRBV9 to TRBJ2-1; D possibly corresponds to TRBD2 (6 bases). Germline V lookup: CDR1 SGDLS, CDR2 YYNGEE. V was clipped by 1 base and J by 5 bases, with 13 bases between them. This CDR3 comprises 15 residues. The CDR3 DNA follows: TGTGCCAGCAGCGTAACGGCGGGACCTAACAATGAGCAGTTCTTC. It is translated as CASSVTAGPNNEQFF.

This clonotype was seen repeatedly, ten times or more. The J gene is TRBJ2-1, the V gene TRBV20-1, with no clear D. The CDR3 loop spans 11 amino acids. Trimming left V 6 bases short and J 10 bases short, with 13 bases between. Germline CDR1 and CDR2: DFQATT and SNEGSKA (reference sequence). The CDR3 sequence: CSATPLGEQFF. The CDR3 bases are TGCAGTGCAACTCCCCTCGGGGAGCAGTTCTTC.

This clonotype was picked up many times. The chain employs TRBV20-1 and TRBJ2-1, with 11 bases lining up with TRBD2. This CDR3 is built from 16 residues. Germline assignment: CDR1 DFQATT and CDR2 SNEGSKA (reference sequence). V shed 3 bases, J shed 7 bases, and the junction held 11 bases outside the gene matches. CDR3 sequence: CSASPIAGGLGNEQFF. CDR3 DNA: TGCAGTGCTAGTCCTATAGCGGGGGGGCTGGGAAATGAGCAGTTCTTC.

The table lists this clonotype with a few counts. The chain carries TRBV5-1 and TRBJ1-6; D not certain. Germline lookup yields CDR1 SGHRS and CDR2 YFSETQ. CDR3 size: 15 residues. Trimming removed 2 bases from V and 5 bases from J, with 11 bases in between. The CDR3 nucleotides read TGCGCCAGCAGCTTCGAGGGAGGCAATAATTCACCCCTCCACTTT. Its translation: CASSFEGGNNSPLHF.

V is TRBV14 and J is TRBJ2-3; D is possibly TRBD2 (5 bases). Germline V gene lookup returns CDR1 SGHDN and CDR2 FVKESK. The V and J ends lost 5 bases and 5 bases respectively, with 14 bases between them. CDR3 size: 14 residues. CDR3 protein: CASSLSWAGDTQYF. DNA for the CDR3: TGTGCCAGCAGCTTAAGTTGGGCGGGAGATACGCAGTATTTT.

This clonotype was detected only a few times. The V and J genes are TRBV29-1 and TRBJ2-7; 9 positions match TRBD1. Per the germline V gene, CDR1 is SQVTM and CDR2 is ANQGSEA. This CDR3 comprises 14 residues. J was trimmed by 0 bases and V by 3 bases; bases with no gene match: 3. The DNA of the CDR3 is TGCAGCGTTGAGGGGACAGGGAGCTCCTACGAGCAGTACTTC. Residues: CSVEGTGSSYEQYF.

V and J are TRBV5-5 and TRBJ2-5, with 7 bases lining up with TRBD2. Germline-derived CDR1 and CDR2 are SGHKS and YYEKEE (reference sequence). V lost 2 bases to trimming and J lost 4 bases; unmatched junction nucleotides: 5. This CDR3 spans 14 amino acids. This chain's CDR3 is CASSLLASAETQYF. The CDR3 DNA reads TGTGCCAGCAGCTTACTAGCGAGCGCAGAGACCCAGTACTTC.

This CDR3 reads CSADGQGAGETQYF. DNA of the CDR3: TGCAGTGCTGATGGGCAGGGGGCGGGGGAGACCCAGTACTTC. The chain links TRBV20-1 to TRBJ2-5, with 8 bases matching TRBD1. Germline CDR1 DFQATT, CDR2 SNEGSKA (reference sequence). V was pared by 5 bases and J by 5 bases, with 10 bases of the junction left unmatched. The CDR3 totals 14 residues.

This chain uses TRBV20-1 with TRBJ2-1; D gene ambiguous. Trimming cost V 6 bases and J 3 bases, with 12 bases left between them. The length of the CDR3 is 13 residues. CDR1 and CDR2 (germline): DFQATT, SNEGSKA (reference sequence). DNA of the CDR3: TGCAGTGCCACGCCGGCAAACTACAATGAGCAGTTCTTC. Amino acids: CSATPANYNEQFF.